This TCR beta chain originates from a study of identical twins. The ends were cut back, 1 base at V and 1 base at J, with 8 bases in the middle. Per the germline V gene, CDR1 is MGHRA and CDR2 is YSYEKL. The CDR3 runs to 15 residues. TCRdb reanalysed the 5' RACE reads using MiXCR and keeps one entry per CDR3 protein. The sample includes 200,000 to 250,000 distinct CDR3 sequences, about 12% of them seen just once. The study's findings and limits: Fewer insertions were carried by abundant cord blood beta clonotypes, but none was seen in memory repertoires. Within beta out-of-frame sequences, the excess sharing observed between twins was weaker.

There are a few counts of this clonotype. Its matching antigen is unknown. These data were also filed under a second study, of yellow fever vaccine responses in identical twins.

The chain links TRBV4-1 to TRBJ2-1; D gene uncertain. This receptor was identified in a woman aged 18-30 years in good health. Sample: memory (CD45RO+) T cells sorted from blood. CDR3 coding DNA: TGCGCCAGCAGCCAAGGAGGCGTATCCTACAATGAGCAGTTCTTC. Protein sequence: CASSQGGVSYNEQFF.